The 24 T cell receptor beta chains presented below share a single source sample, sequenced in a study of cytomegalovirus exposure and HLA in healthy donors. It was with 60 Vbeta and 13 Jbeta primers that the PCR ran. TCRdb's table, derived via immunoSEQ multiplex PCR, lists solely in-frame clones and lacks some. Of about 130,000 clones detected, roughly four fifths appear once; the ten largest clones hold 5% to 7%. Sequencing was carried out using PBMCs. The receptors originated from a woman in her forties in good health and CMV-seropositive.

This clone was seen a handful of times. The V and J genes are TRBV27 and TRBJ1-4; no reliable D call. Germline CDR1 reads MNHEY; CDR2 reads SMNVEV (reference sequence). The CDR3 consists of 12 residues. V lost 6 bases and J 10 bases, leaving 12 bases between the germline ends. DNA of the CDR3: TGTGCCAGCAGACTAAGACGGGGAAAACTGTTTTTT. It encodes CASRLRRGKLFF.

The chain is built from TRBV15 and TRBJ2-5; 8 positions agree with TRBD1. V shed 0 bases and J 5 bases; nucleotides not matched to a gene: 2. Germline CDR1 LNHNV, CDR2 YYDKDF (reference sequence). The CDR3 covers 14 residues. This CDR3 reads CATSRDQGAETQYF. The CDR3 region has the DNA TGTGCCACCAGCAGAGATCAGGGGGCTGAGACCCAGTACTTC.

In DNA, the CDR3 is TGTGCCAGCAGCGTAGCAGCGGGGATCAATGAGCAGTTCTTC. Its protein product is CASSVAAGINEQFF. V and J are TRBV9 and TRBJ2-1; 7 nucleotides match TRBD2. The trim removed 0 bases at V and 6 bases at J, leaving 3 bases unmatched. The CDR3 is 14 amino acids. Germline-derived CDR1 and CDR2 are SGDLS and YYNGEE.

This clone was recorded a few times. This chain links TRBV27 with TRBJ2-7; TRBD1 is a possible D gene (5 bases). This CDR3 region has 13 residues. CDR1 is MNHEY, CDR2 SMNVEV, per germline (reference sequence). V lost 6 bases and J 4 bases, leaving 13 bases between the germline ends. CDR3 amino acids: CASRRTLFYEQYF. The CDR3 bases are TGTGCCAGCAGAAGGACACTATTTTACGAGCAGTACTTC.

This chain joins TRBV11-1 and TRBJ2-5, with D perhaps TRBD2 (6 bases). The V end lost 3 bases, the J end lost 5 bases, and 10 bases lay between the germline ends. Germline V gene sequence: CDR1 SGHAT, CDR2 FQDESV (reference sequence). The CDR3 loop spans 13 amino acids. CDR3 DNA: TGTGCCAGCAGCTTGGGGCTAGCGGAGACCCAGTACTTC. It translates to CASSLGLAETQYF. The full variable domain, in which reference TRBV11-1 and TRBJ2-5 provide the parts outside the CDR3, is EAEVAQSPRYKITEKSQAVAFWCDPISGHATLYWYRQILGQGPELLVQFQDESVVDDSQLPKDRFSAERLKGVDSTLKIQPAELGDSAMYLCASSLGLAETQYFGPGTRLLVL.

The V and J genes are TRBV6-1 and TRBJ2-2, with 7 bases fitting TRBD1. The CDR3 contains 13 residues. CDR1 and CDR2 from the germline V gene are MNHNS and SASEGT. After removal of 10 bases from V and 3 bases from J, the junction contained 5 bases not matched to a gene. CDR3 nucleotide sequence: TGTGCCACTGGGACAGCATACACCGGGGAGCTGTTTTTT. The encoded protein is CATGTAYTGELFF.

The CDR3 loop is CASSFTGSYEQYF. The CDR3 DNA sequence: TGTGCCAGCAGCTTTACAGGGTCCTACGAGCAGTACTTC. The chain links TRBV5-4 to TRBJ2-7; D is perhaps TRBD1 (6 bases). V lost 2 bases and J lost 1, with 7 bases in between. Per germline, CDR1 SGHNT and CDR2 YYREEE (reference sequence). This CDR3 contains 13 residues.

This clone was seen a single time. The junction shows a germline mismatch at one end, possibly a read error. The rearrangement links TRBV7-2 to TRBJ2-1; TRBD1 aligns across 9 bases. CDR3 size: 12 residues. Germline CDR1 reads SGHTA; CDR2 reads FQGNSA. In DNA, the CDR3 is TGTGCCAGCAGTCTCGGACAGGGGAGTGTAATCTTC. Amino acid sequence: CASSLGQGSVIF.

The rearrangement uses TRBV7-2 and TRBJ2-1, with a tentative D call TRBD1 (5 bases). From germline, CDR1 is SGHTA and CDR2 FQGNSA. This CDR3 is 15 amino acids long. V lost 6 bases and J 3 bases, leaving 15 bases between the germline ends. Written as DNA, the CDR3 is TGTGCCAGCAGTCCCTCCAGGGCCCTCTACAATGAGCAGTTCTTC. It is translated as CASSPSRALYNEQFF.

The chain links TRBV28 to TRBJ1-2; D unclear. Per germline, CDR1 MDHEN and CDR2 SYDVKM. The CDR3 is 12 residues long. Trimming removed 7 bases from V and 9 bases from J, with 15 bases in between. The CDR3 reads CASTPDSWSYTF. The CDR3 DNA sequence: TGTGCCAGCACGCCAGACTCTTGGAGCTACACCTTC.

The chain links TRBV6-5 to TRBJ1-4; D remains ambiguous. The germline V gene encodes CDR1 MNHEY and CDR2 SVGAGI. Between the trimmed V and J ends, which lost 6 bases and 0 bases, there was a span of 8 bases. The CDR3 is 14 residues long. CDR3 amino acids: CASRGEATNEKLFF. Written as DNA, the CDR3 is TGTGCCAGCAGGGGAGAGGCAACTAATGAAAAACTGTTTTTT.

The CDR3: CASSPGERSWGNEQFF. CDR3 sequence (DNA): TGTGCCAGCTCACCAGGGGAGCGATCATGGGGCAATGAGCAGTTCTTC. This chain links TRBV18 with TRBJ2-1; maybe TRBD2 (5 bases). Trimming took off 2 bases at V and 6 bases at J, with 17 bases between the two ends. The CDR3 is 16 amino acids. Per germline, CDR1 KGHSH and CDR2 LQKENI.

The chain couples TRBV9 to TRBJ2-5; 7 bases fit TRBD1. There are 15 residues in the CDR3. Per the germline V gene, CDR1 is SGDLS and CDR2 is YYNGEE. With V trimmed by 3 bases and J by 1 base, 6 bases remained unmatched. DNA for the CDR3: TGTGCCAGCAGCGCCTGGGGACAGAGCCAAGAGACCCAGTACTTC. Protein sequence: CASSAWGQSQETQYF.

The chain recombines TRBV7-9 with TRBJ1-6; TRBD1 agrees at 7 bases. Germline V CDR1 and CDR2: SEHNR, FQNEAQ (reference sequence). This CDR3 is built from 12 residues. The V gene end was trimmed by 8 bases and the J gene end by 7 bases; junction bases not matched to a gene: 2. CDR3 DNA sequence: TGTGCCAGCGGGACAGCCAATTCACCCCTCCACTTT. Translated, it gives CASGTANSPLHF. Combining the CDR3 with reference TRBV7-9 and TRBJ1-6 gives the whole variable domain DTGVSQNPRHKITKRGQNVTFRCDPISEHNRLYWYRQTLGQGPEFLTYFQNEAQLEKSRLLSDRFSAERPKGSFSTLEIQRTEQGDSAMYLCASGTANSPLHFGNGTRLTVT.

The V call is TRBV4-3, the J call TRBJ2-7, with D possibly being TRBD2 (5 bases). The V end lost 3 bases, the J end lost 4 bases, and 16 bases lay between the germline ends. From germline, CDR1 is LGHNA and CDR2 YSLEER. The CDR3 is 15 residues long. This CDR3 is CASSQAAFGIYEQYF. DNA for the CDR3: TGCGCCAGCAGCCAGGCGGCTTTCGGGATATACGAGCAGTACTTC.

About this clone: The junction departs from germline at one end; a sequencing error may be responsible. The rearrangement links TRBV7-2 to TRBJ2-7, with 8 bases aligning to TRBD1. Looked up from germline, CDR1 is SGHTA and CDR2 is FQGNSA. The CDR3 has 13 residues. The CDR3 sequence is CASSHRTGREPYF. The DNA for the CDR3 is TGCGCCAGCAGCCACCGGACAGGGCGGGAACCGTACTTC.

The J gene is TRBJ2-1, the V gene TRBV7-2; possibly TRBD2 for D (6 bases). From germline, CDR1 is SGHTA and CDR2 FQGNSA. The CDR3 is 13 residues long. Deletions cut 8 bases from V and 3 bases from J, with 11 bases between. CDR3 in amino acids: CASGGAGYNEQFF. DNA of the CDR3: TGTGCCAGCGGAGGGGCTGGCTACAATGAGCAGTTCTTC. Based on the CDR3 plus reference TRBV7-2 and TRBJ2-1, the full variable domain is GAGVSQSPSNKVTEKGKDVELRCDPISGHTALYWYRQSLGQGLEFLIYFQGNSAPDKSGLPSDRFSAERTGGSVSTLTIQRTQQEDSAVYLCASGGAGYNEQFFGPGTRLTVL.

This chain joins TRBV28 and TRBJ1-2; 9 bases align to TRBD1. This CDR3 is built from 15 residues. The V and J ends lost 7 bases and 5 bases, in that order; junction bases with no gene match: 11. CDR1 MDHEN and CDR2 SYDVKM come from the germline V gene. DNA of the CDR3: TGTGCCAGCATCTCAAACGGGGACAGGGAGTATGGCTACACCTTC. The encoded protein is CASISNGDREYGYTF.

This clone was observed a single time. The gene calls are TRBV30 and TRBJ2-7, with a weak D call TRBD1 (5 bases). The CDR3 extends over 13 amino acids. Germline values: CDR1 GTSNPN, CDR2 SVGIG (reference sequence). V gave up 5 bases and J gave up 2 bases, with 13 bases separating them. In nucleotides, the CDR3 is TGTGCCTGGGGTACACAGGCAGCCTACGAGCAGTACTTC. Its protein product is CAWGTQAAYEQYF.

About this clone itself: The junction differs from germline at one of its ends, possibly a read error. The rearrangement joins TRBV27 to TRBJ1-4; D is unresolved. This CDR3 has 17 residues. Germline loops: CDR1 MNHEY, CDR2 SMNVEV (reference sequence). The CDR3 sequence is CASSSLTKRAEAEKLLF. CDR3 coding DNA: TGTGCCAGCAGTTCCCTCACCAAGAGGGCGGAGGCCGAAAAACTGCTTTTT.

This chain links TRBV5-1 with TRBJ2-1; TRBD1 matches 8 bases. The CDR3 is 17 residues long. CDR1 and CDR2 from the germline V gene are SGHRS and YFSETQ. V was clipped by 1 base and J by 6 bases; unmatched bases: 12. The CDR3 coding sequence is TGCGCCAGCAGCTTGCCTAAGGACAGGGCCCTGGGCAATGAGCAGTTCTTC. This codes for CASSLPKDRALGNEQFF.

The V gene is TRBV11-2, the J gene TRBJ2-5; 7 positions match TRBD2. The V gene's germline CDR1 is SGHAT and CDR2 FQNNGV. The CDR3 contains 11 residues. J was trimmed by 13 bases and V by 4 bases; bases with no gene match: 6. The chain's CDR3 is CASSSRGRAYF. CDR3 coding DNA: TGTGCCAGCAGCTCCAGAGGGAGGGCGTACTTC.

The chain couples TRBV9 to TRBJ2-3; the D gene is possibly TRBD2 (6 bases). The ends were cut back, 1 base at V and 0 bases at J, with 12 bases in the middle. Germline V gives CDR1 SGDLS, CDR2 YYNGEE. This CDR3 has 16 amino acids. The CDR3 DNA reads as TGTGCCAGCAGCGTACCGGGGGACTCTAGCACAGATACGCAGTATTTT. It yields the protein CASSVPGDSSTDTQYF.

The chain combines TRBV6-1 with TRBJ1-1; the match to TRBD1 covers 7 bases. V shed 3 bases, J shed 5 bases, and the junction held 9 bases outside the gene matches. Germline V CDR1 and CDR2: MNHNS, SASEGT. CDR3 length equals 15 residues. DNA of the CDR3: TGTGCCAGCAGTGACCAGACAGGGTTCGGAACTGAAGCTTTCTTT. It translates to CASSDQTGFGTEAFF.